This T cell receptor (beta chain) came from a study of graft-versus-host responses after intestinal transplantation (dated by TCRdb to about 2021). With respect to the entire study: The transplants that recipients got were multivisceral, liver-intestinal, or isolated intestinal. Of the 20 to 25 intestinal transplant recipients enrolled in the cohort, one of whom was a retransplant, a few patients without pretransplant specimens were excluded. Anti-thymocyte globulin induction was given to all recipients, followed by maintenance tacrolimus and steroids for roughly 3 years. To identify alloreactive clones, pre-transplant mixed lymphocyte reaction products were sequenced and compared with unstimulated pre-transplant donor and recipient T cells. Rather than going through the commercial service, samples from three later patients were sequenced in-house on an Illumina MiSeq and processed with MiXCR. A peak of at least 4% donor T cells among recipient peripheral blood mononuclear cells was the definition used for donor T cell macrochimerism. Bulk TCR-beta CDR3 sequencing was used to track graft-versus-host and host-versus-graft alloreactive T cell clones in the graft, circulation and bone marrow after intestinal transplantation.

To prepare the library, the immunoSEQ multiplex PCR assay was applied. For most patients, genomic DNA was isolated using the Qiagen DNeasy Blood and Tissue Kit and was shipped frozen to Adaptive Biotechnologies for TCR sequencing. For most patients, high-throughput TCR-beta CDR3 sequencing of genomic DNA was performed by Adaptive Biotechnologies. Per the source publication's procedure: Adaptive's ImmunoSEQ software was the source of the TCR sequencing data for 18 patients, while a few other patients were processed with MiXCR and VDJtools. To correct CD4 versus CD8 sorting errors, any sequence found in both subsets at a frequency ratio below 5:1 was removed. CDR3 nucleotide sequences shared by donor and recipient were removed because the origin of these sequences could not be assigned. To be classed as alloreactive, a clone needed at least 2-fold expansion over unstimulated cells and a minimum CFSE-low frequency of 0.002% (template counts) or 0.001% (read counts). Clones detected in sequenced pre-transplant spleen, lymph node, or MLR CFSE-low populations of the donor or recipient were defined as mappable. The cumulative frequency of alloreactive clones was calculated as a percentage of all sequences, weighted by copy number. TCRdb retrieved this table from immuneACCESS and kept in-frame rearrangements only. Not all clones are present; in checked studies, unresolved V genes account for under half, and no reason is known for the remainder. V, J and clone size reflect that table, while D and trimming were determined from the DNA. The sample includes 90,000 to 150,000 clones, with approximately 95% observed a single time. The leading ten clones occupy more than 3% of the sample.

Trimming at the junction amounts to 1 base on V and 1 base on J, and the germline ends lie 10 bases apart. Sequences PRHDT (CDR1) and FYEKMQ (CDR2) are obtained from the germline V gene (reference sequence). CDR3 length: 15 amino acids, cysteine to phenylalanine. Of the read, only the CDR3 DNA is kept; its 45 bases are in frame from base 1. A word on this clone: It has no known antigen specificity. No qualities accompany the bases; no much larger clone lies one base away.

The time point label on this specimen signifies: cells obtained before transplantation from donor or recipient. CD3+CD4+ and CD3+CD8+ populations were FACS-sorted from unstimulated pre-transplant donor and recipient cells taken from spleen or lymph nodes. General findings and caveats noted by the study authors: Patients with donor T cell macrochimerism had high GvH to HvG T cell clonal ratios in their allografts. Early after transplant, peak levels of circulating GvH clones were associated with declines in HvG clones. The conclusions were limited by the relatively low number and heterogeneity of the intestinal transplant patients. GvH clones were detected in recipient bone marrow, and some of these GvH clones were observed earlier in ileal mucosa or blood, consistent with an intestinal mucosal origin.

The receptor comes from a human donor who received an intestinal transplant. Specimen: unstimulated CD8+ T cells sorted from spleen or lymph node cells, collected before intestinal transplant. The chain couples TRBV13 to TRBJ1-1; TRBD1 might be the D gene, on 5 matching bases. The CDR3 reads CASSLEGRENTEAFF. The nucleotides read TGTGCCAGCAGCTTAGAAGGCAGGGAGAACACTGAAGCTTTCTTT.